The 20 T cell receptor beta chains below were found in one sample sequenced in a study of blood T cells in healthy people across ages. A J-beta primer mix and a sample-barcoded 5' primer were used in a second PCR of roughly 6 to 11 cycles. TCRdb itself ran the 5' RACE reads through MiXCR, one entry per CDR3 protein. The table includes about 1,400,000 distinct CDR3 sequences, approximately 63% detected once. Sequences were obtained from blood. The receptors originated from a man aged 18 to 30 in good health.

This chain connects TRBV4-3 to TRBJ2-2, with D possibly being TRBD2 (5 bases). CDR3 size: 14 residues. The ends were cut back, 5 bases at V and 4 bases at J, with 11 bases in the middle. CDR1 is LGHNA, CDR2 YSLEER, per germline. The CDR3 spells CASSSGIFTGELFF. The CDR3 region has the DNA TGCGCCAGCAGCTCCGGGATATTCACCGGGGAGCTGTTTTTT.

The rearrangement joins TRBV28 to TRBJ1-1; D call uncertain. Germline CDR1 MDHEN, CDR2 SYDVKM. This CDR3 is built from 13 residues. V lost 4 bases and J lost 8, with 14 bases in between. The CDR3 DNA follows: TGTGCCAGCAGTTCGAGGTGGTCCGTGGAAGCTTTCTTT. This codes for CASSSRWSVEAFF.

The V and J genes are TRBV12-3 or TRBV12-4 and TRBJ2-4; 7 nucleotides line up with TRBD1. The end of the DNA is better explained by TRBJ2-7, so the J call may be wrong. The CDR3 sequence is 15 residues long. The CDR3 is CASSSVQGWFHEQYF. DNA of the CDR3: TGTGCCAGCAGTTCCGTACAGGGGTGGTTCCACGAGCAGTACTTC.

The chain employs TRBV7-9 and TRBJ2-3; D gene unclear. This CDR3 spans 15 amino acids. Trimming removed 5 bases from V and 0 bases from J, with 12 bases in between. Germline CDR1 and CDR2: SEHNR and FQNEAQ (reference sequence). CDR3 residues: CASSHSWESTDTQYF. The CDR3 DNA sequence: TGTGCCAGCAGCCATTCTTGGGAAAGCACAGATACGCAGTATTTT. Full variable domain (outside the CDR3, taken from reference TRBV7-9 and TRBJ2-3): DTGVSQNPRHKITKRGQNVTFRCDPISEHNRLYWYRQTLGQGPEFLTYFQNEAQLEKSRLLSDRFSAERPKGSFSTLEIQRTEQGDSAMYLCASSHSWESTDTQYFGPGTRLTVL.

This chain uses TRBV29-1 with TRBJ1-2; TRBD1 agrees at 8 bases. V dropped 3 bases and J dropped 2; count of bases not matched to a gene: 8. The germline V gene encodes CDR1 SQVTM and CDR2 ANQGSEA. The CDR3 spans 15 residues. Here the CDR3 reads CSVEETGGMNYGYTF. The CDR3 bases are TGCAGCGTTGAGGAAACAGGGGGGATGAACTATGGCTACACCTTC.

The chain combines TRBV20-1 with TRBJ2-4; D may be TRBD1 (5 bases). Judging by the DNA end, TRBJ2-7 fits better; the J call may be wrong. The CDR3 covers 14 residues. Germline CDR1 and CDR2: DFQATT and SNEGSKA (reference sequence). Here the CDR3 reads CSATNLDRGYEQYF. The CDR3 DNA is TGCAGTGCTACCAATCTAGACAGAGGCTACGAGCAGTACTTC.

The chain couples TRBV4-3 to TRBJ2-7; a possible D gene is TRBD1 (6 bases). The CDR3 runs to 18 residues. The germline gives CDR1 LGHNA, CDR2 YSLEER. V lost 0 bases and J lost 4, with 22 bases in between. CDR3 sequence reads: CASSQDAGVGAGSYEQYF. The DNA of the CDR3 is TGCGCCAGCAGCCAAGATGCAGGGGTAGGGGCCGGATCGTACGAGCAGTACTTC.

CDR3 sequence: CASSPSGSALSRGQYF. The CDR3 nucleotides are TGTGCCAGCAGCCCCAGCGGGAGCGCTTTGAGTCGGGGCCAGTACTTC. This chain uses TRBV7-9 with TRBJ2-5; 8 bases map to TRBD2. Germline V lookup: CDR1 SEHNR, CDR2 FQNEAQ (reference sequence). J was trimmed by 10 bases and V by 5 bases; bases with no gene match: 18. CDR3 size: 16 residues.

This clonotype was found a few times. V is TRBV7-9 and J is TRBJ2-7; D unclear. Germline CDR1 reads SEHNR; CDR2 reads FQNEAQ (reference sequence). V was shortened by 0 bases and J by 0 bases, with 9 bases between the two germline ends. This CDR3 comprises 15 residues. The CDR3 region has the DNA TGTGCCAGCAGCTTAGCCCAGGCTAGCTCCTACGAGCAGTACTTC. As protein: CASSLAQASSYEQYF.

A note on this clonotype: The junction does not match germline at one end; this may be a read error. V and J are TRBV4-2 and TRBJ2-5, with D uncertain. The CDR3 totals 13 residues. Germline V gene sequence: CDR1 LGHNA, CDR2 YNFKEQ. CDR3 DNA sequence: TGTGCCAGCAACCAAGATCTTTCCGAGACCCAGTACTTC. It specifies CASNQDLSETQYF.

This clonotype was detected only a few times. The chain has TRBV4-1 and TRBJ2-5, with 7 nucleotides matching TRBD1. Gene TRBJ2-7 matches the end of the DNA better, so the J call may be wrong. The length of the CDR3 is 13 residues. Germline V gene sequence: CDR1 MGHRA, CDR2 YSYEKL. This chain's CDR3 is CASSQYRGGEQYF. DNA for the CDR3: TGCGCCAGCAGCCAGTACAGGGGTGGCGAGCAGTACTTC.

The table lists this clonotype with a few counts. The DNA of the CDR3 is TGTGCCAGCAGCGCGGGGACTAGTTCATATGAGCAGTTCTTC. This codes for CASSAGTSSYEQFF. The V and J genes are TRBV11-2 and TRBJ2-1, with TRBD2 identical over 8 bases. This CDR3 has 14 amino acids. Germline CDR1 SGHAT, CDR2 FQNNGV. V shed 5 bases, J shed 8 bases, and the junction held 8 bases outside the gene matches.

This clonotype was seen a few times. The chain has TRBV6-5 and TRBJ2-1; no clear D. Germline loops: CDR1 MNHEY, CDR2 SVGAGI. V lost 6 bases to trimming and J lost 7 bases, with 13 bases between them. The CDR3 is 13 amino acids. CDR3 sequence reads: CASRLRRENEQFF. The CDR3 DNA follows: TGTGCCAGCAGGCTTCGACGAGAGAATGAGCAGTTCTTC.

This clonotype was detected many times. The gene calls are TRBV27 and TRBJ2-3, with no clear D. The CDR3 spans 15 residues. Looked up from germline, CDR1 is MNHEY and CDR2 is SMNVEV (reference sequence). V was trimmed by 8 bases and J by 1 base, leaving 16 bases between them. CDR3 loop: CASSLSSGGTDTQYF. In DNA, the CDR3 is TGTGCCAGCTCATTGTCCAGTGGAGGCACAGATACGCAGTATTTT.

The chain couples TRBV6-1 to TRBJ1-1, with TRBD1 matching over 8 bases. The V gene's germline CDR1 is MNHNS and CDR2 SASEGT. The CDR3 covers 15 residues. The J segment lost 4 bases and the V segment lost 6 bases, leaving 10 bases of the junction unmatched. The CDR3 reads CASRTIRGQGTEAFF. DNA for the CDR3: TGTGCCAGCAGAACGATCAGGGGGCAGGGCACTGAAGCTTTCTTT.

The chain carries TRBV7-2 and TRBJ2-1; D perhaps matches TRBD2 (6 bases). V gave up 1 base and J gave up 1 base, with 11 bases separating them. The CDR3 is made up of 16 amino acids. Germline CDR1 is SGHTA and CDR2 is FQGNSA. DNA of the CDR3: TGTGCCAGCAGCTTAGATGGGACTCCATCCTACAATGAGCAGTTCTTC. Translation: CASSLDGTPSYNEQFF. Full variable domain (outside the CDR3, taken from reference TRBV7-2 and TRBJ2-1): GAGVSQSPSNKVTEKGKDVELRCDPISGHTALYWYRQSLGQGLEFLIYFQGNSAPDKSGLPSDRFSAERTGGSVSTLTIQRTQQEDSAVYLCASSLDGTPSYNEQFFGPGTRLTVL.

The chain employs TRBV6-2 or TRBV6-3 and TRBJ1-4; D is uncertain. V lost 3 bases, J lost 2 bases, and 10 bases lay in between. Germline V gives CDR1 MNHEY, CDR2 SVGEGT. This CDR3 has 15 residues. The DNA for the CDR3 is TGTGCCAGCAGTTATTTAGGCTCTACTAATGAAAAACTGTTTTTT. Translated: CASSYLGSTNEKLFF.

The genes are TRBV12-3 or TRBV12-4 and TRBJ2-5; 9 bases fit TRBD2. Trimming cost V 7 bases and J 4 bases; bases outside gene matches: 7. The CDR3 runs 14 residues. The CDR3 loop reads CASKGGRARETQYF. The CDR3 region has the DNA TGTGCCAGCAAGGGCGGGAGGGCCAGAGAGACCCAGTACTTC.

CDR3 sequence (DNA): TGTGCCAGCAGCCAAACTACAGGGATCCCTGACGAGCAGTACTTC. It codes for CASSQTTGIPDEQYF. The chain combines TRBV4-2 with TRBJ2-7; maybe TRBD1 (6 bases). Trimming stripped 2 bases from V and 5 bases from J, with 16 bases between. Germline lookup yields CDR1 LGHNA and CDR2 YNFKEQ. The CDR3 is 15 amino acids.

V gene TRBV4-2 combines with J gene TRBJ2-7, with TRBD1 matching over 10 bases. V shed 3 bases, J shed 2 bases, and the junction held 7 bases outside the gene matches. This CDR3 region has 16 residues. The germline V gene encodes CDR1 LGHNA and CDR2 YNFKEQ. CDR3 region: CASSHEGQGTAYEQYF. For the CDR3, the DNA is TGTGCCAGCAGCCATGAGGGACAGGGGACAGCCTACGAGCAGTACTTC.